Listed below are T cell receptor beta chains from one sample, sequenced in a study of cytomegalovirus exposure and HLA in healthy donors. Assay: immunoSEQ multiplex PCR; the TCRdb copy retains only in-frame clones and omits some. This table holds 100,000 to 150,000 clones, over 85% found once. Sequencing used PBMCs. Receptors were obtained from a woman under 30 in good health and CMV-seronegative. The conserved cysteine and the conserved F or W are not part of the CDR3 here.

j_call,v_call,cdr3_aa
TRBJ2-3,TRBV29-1,SVEDRTSFRTDTQY
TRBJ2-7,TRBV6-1,ASSEQTGASYEQY
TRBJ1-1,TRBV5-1,ASSLGKTVLNTEAF
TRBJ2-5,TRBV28,ASSLIGVGTQY
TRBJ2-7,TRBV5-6,ASSLGTGGSISSYEQY
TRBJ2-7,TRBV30,AWSVKGARSLC
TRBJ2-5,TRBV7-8,ASSLGWGGQETQY
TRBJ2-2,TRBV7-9,ASSSITGGLDGELF
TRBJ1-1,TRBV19,ASSISETGRMNTEAF
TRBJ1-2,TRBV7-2,ASSSQGNGYT
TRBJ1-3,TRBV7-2,ASSRDSSGNTIY
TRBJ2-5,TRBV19,ASSLGTKETQY
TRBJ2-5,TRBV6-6,ASSTGTSGGQETQY
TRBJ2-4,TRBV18,ASSLPGGLNIQY
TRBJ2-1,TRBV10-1,ASSESTVPGDEQF
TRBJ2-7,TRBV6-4,ASSDSDIKLY
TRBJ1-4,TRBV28,ASRRQGRRKLF
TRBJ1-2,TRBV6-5,ASRRGGGNYGYT
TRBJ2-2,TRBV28,ASSRGLAGVKGTGELF
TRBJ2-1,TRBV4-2,ASSQGGLAAGPRF
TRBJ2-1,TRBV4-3,ASSQEARGYNEQF
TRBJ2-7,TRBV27,ASIPLDRMESEQY
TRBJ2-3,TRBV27,ASRKRETSTDTQY
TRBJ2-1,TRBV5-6,ASSFANNEQF
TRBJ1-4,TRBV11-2,ASSLDREKLF
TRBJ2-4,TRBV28,ASSSRLAGLTNIQY
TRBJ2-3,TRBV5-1,ASSLAGTDTQY
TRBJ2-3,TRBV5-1,ASSVQGPDVDTQY
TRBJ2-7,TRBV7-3,ASSLGLAYEQY
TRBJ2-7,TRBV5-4,ASSSSSGGTYEQY
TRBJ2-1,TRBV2,AIDRDSTYNEQF
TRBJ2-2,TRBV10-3,AIRPGQGWSGELF
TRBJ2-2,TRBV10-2,ASMRASGAGELF
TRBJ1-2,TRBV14,ASSQVRQGEDGYT
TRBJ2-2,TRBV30,AWSIQGFVSGELF
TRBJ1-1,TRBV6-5,ASSYSTLNTEAF
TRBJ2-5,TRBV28,ASSRSPGQETQY
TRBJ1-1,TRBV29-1,SVARGVTEAF
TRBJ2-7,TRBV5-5,ASSLSGGQTNEQY
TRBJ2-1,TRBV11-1,ASSPRGGRDNEQF
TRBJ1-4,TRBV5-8,ASSFRDRNEKLF
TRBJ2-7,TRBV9,ASSLGPTVPYEQY
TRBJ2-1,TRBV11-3,ASSWDSSYNEQF
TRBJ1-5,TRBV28,ASRGGQFSNQPQH
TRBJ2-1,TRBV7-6,ASSLVQGSEQF
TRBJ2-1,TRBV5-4,ASSKLADEQF
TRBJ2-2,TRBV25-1,ASRLAGSVAGELF
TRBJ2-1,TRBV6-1,ASTSPPYNEQF
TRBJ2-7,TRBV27,ASSPGQGGRSYEQY